A single sample is the source of the 20 T cell receptor beta chains below, sequenced in a study of CD8+CD57+ T cells in acquired aplastic anemia. Genomic DNA, serving as template, underwent TCR beta VDJ and CDR3 profiling. In TCRdb, the reads were re-called with MiXCR into one record per CDR3 protein. In the table there are hundreds of thousands of distinct CDR3 sequences, under 50% of which are singletons. Sequencing involved patients with CD8+CD57+ cell expansion previously shown by flow cytometry. Sample: sorted CD4+, CD8+, or CD8+CD57+ T cells (not recorded which) from PBMCs. The receptors shown here come from a human donor with aplastic anemia.

In this sample, this clonotype turned up once. J is TRBJ1-1 and V is TRBV2; D may be TRBD1 (6 bases). Trimming removed 6 bases at V and 1 base at J, with 12 bases between. This CDR3 is built from 14 residues. Germline V gene sequence: CDR1 SNHLY, CDR2 FYNNEI. In DNA, the CDR3 is TGTGCCAGCAGCTCGGGCAGGGGGAACACTGAAGCTTTCTTT. The encoded protein is CASSSGRGNTEAFF.

This clonotype was recorded many times. The chain uses TRBV6-5 and TRBJ1-2; TRBD1 aligns across 7 bases. The CDR3 runs 13 residues. V trimming: 6 bases; J trimming: 7 bases; junction bases outside the gene matches: 8. CDR1 is MNHEY and CDR2 is SVGAGI in the germline V gene. CDR3 bases: TGTGCCAGCAGGCCTGACAGGGAAAGTGGCTACACCTTC. Protein sequence: CASRPDRESGYTF.

This clonotype was seen ten or more times. The V call is TRBV2, the J call TRBJ1-5; D remains unclear. The V end lost 3 bases, the J end lost 11 bases, and 17 bases lay between the germline ends. The V gene's germline CDR1 is SNHLY and CDR2 FYNNEI. The CDR3 is 14 amino acids. The CDR3 spells CASSEGSDYHAQHF. CDR3 in DNA: TGTGCCAGCAGTGAGGGAAGCGACTATCATGCCCAGCATTTT.

In this sample, this clonotype turned up many times. The rearrangement joins TRBV19 to TRBJ1-5; TRBD1 might be the D (6 bases). The CDR3 runs to 14 residues. Germline V gene data show CDR1 as LNHDA and CDR2 as SQIVND (reference sequence). Trimming removed 4 bases at V and 9 bases at J, with 16 bases between. The CDR3 sequence: CASSTAQGTVPQHF. For the CDR3, the DNA is TGTGCCAGTAGTACGGCCCAGGGGACGGTGCCCCAGCATTTT. Supplemented by reference TRBV19 and TRBJ1-5, the full variable domain reads DGGITQSPKYLFRKEGQNVTLSCEQNLNHDAMYWYRQDPGQGLRLIYYSQIVNDFQKGDIAEGYSVSREKKESFPLTVTSAQKNPTAFYLCASSTAQGTVPQHFGDGTRLSIL.

The chain has TRBV6-2 or TRBV6-3 and TRBJ1-6; TRBD1 matches at 11 bases. Trimming removed 0 bases from V and 7 bases from J; junction bases left unmatched: 5. The CDR3 totals 17 residues. CDR1 and CDR2 from the germline V gene are MNHEY and SVGEGT. This CDR3 is CASSYSRGQGANSPLHF. The CDR3 DNA sequence: TGTGCCAGCAGTTACTCGAGAGGACAGGGGGCGAATTCACCCCTCCACTTT.

The rearrangement links TRBV2 to TRBJ2-1; perhaps TRBD2 as D (5 bases). V lost 8 bases, J lost 10 bases, and 21 bases lay in between. This CDR3 has 14 residues. The germline V gene encodes CDR1 SNHLY and CDR2 FYNNEI. As DNA, the CDR3 is TGTGCCAGCTCGCCACGAGGGAGATTCTACGAGCAGTTCTTC. Encoded protein: CASSPRGRFYEQFF.

In its sample, this clonotype was seen a few times. At one end the junction does not follow the germline gene, possibly because of a read error. J is TRBJ1-3 and V is TRBV7-9, with D possibly being TRBD1 (5 bases). The CDR3 is made up of 15 amino acids. Germline V gene sequence: CDR1 SEHNR, CDR2 FQNEAQ (reference sequence). DNA for the CDR3: TGTGCCAGCAGCTTGTGGGGCAGGTCTGGAGACACCATATACTTT. It is translated as CASSLWGRSGDTIYF.

On this clonotype itself: The CDR3 does not close with the conserved phenylalanine or tryptophan, likely indicating a read error. The chain recombines TRBV9 with TRBJ2-6; D unresolved. This CDR3 spans 8 amino acids. V lost 2 bases, J lost 15 bases, and 0 bases lay in between. From germline, CDR1 is SGDLS and CDR2 YYNGEE. In nucleotides, the CDR3 is TGTGCCAGCAGCGTCCTGACTAGC. This codes for CASSVLTS.

In its sample, this clonotype was seen many times. The chain is built from TRBV19 and TRBJ1-1; tentative D call: TRBD1 (5 bases). Germline CDR1 and CDR2: LNHDA and SQIVND (reference sequence). Trimming stripped 8 bases from V and 3 bases from J, with 19 bases between. The CDR3 loop spans 15 amino acids. The CDR3, as DNA: TGTGCCAGTTCGACCCACAGGCAGGCGGACACTGAAGCTTTCTTT. Protein: CASSTHRQADTEAFF.

In regard to this clonotype: With a much larger clone just one base away, this may be a read error. This sequence joins TRBV5-6 and TRBJ1-6, with 10 bases aligning to TRBD1. J gave up 9 bases and V 2 bases, and 8 bases lay outside the gene matches. The germline V gene encodes CDR1 SGHDT and CDR2 YYEEEE. CDR3 size: 16 residues. DNA for the CDR3: TGTGCCAGCAGCTTTCTCCTCGGGACAGGGGCTTCACCCCTCCACTTT. It yields the protein CASSFLLGTGASPLHF.

This clonotype has a count of ten or more. The chain carries TRBV11-2 and TRBJ2-2; D not certain. V lost 0 bases and J lost 12, with 8 bases in between. Germline V lookup: CDR1 SGHAT, CDR2 FQNNGV. This CDR3 comprises 12 residues. The CDR3 here is CASSLEQTQLFF. In DNA, the CDR3 is TGTGCCAGCAGCTTAGAGCAGACACAGCTGTTTTTT.

In its sample, this clonotype was seen a few times. The chain employs TRBV4-1 and TRBJ1-1; D call uncertain. The CDR3 has 16 residues. The V end was cut by 1 base, the J end by 7 bases, with 19 bases between. Germline values: CDR1 MGHRA, CDR2 YSYEKL. CDR3 residues: CASSQGTDWFFDEAFF. DNA for the CDR3: TGCGCCAGCAGCCAAGGGACCGACTGGTTCTTTGATGAAGCTTTCTTT.

This clonotype has a handful of counts. CDR3 protein: CASSQEWLTGELFF. The CDR3 DNA reads as TGCGCCAGCAGCCAAGAATGGCTGACCGGGGAGCTGTTTTTT. The chain has TRBV4-1 and TRBJ2-2; D not certain. CDR1 and CDR2 (germline): MGHRA, YSYEKL. Trimming stripped 0 bases from V and 5 bases from J, with 7 bases between. The CDR3 loop spans 14 amino acids.

In this sample, this clonotype turned up many times. The chain employs TRBV11-2 and TRBJ2-1; D may be TRBD1 (6 bases). This CDR3 spans 14 amino acids. V was trimmed by 6 bases and J by 5 bases, leaving 14 bases between them. CDR1 and CDR2 (germline): SGHAT, FQNNGV. In DNA form, the CDR3 reads TGTGCCAGCAGGCAGGGGACAACTAACAATGAGCAGTTCTTC. Its protein product is CASRQGTTNNEQFF.

This clonotype has just a few counts. The rearrangement joins TRBV9 to TRBJ1-1; the match to TRBD1 covers 11 bases. V gave up 0 bases and J gave up 11 bases; unmatched junction bases: 9. The germline gives CDR1 SGDLS, CDR2 YYNGEE. The CDR3 has 15 amino acids. The chain's CDR3 is CASSVGPGQGDMAFF. In DNA, the CDR3 is TGTGCCAGCAGCGTAGGTCCGGGACAGGGGGATATGGCTTTCTTT.

This clonotype was counted ten times or more. This chain connects TRBV2 to TRBJ2-3, with D possibly TRBD2 on 7 matching bases. CDR3 length: 18 residues. The germline V gene encodes CDR1 SNHLY and CDR2 FYNNEI. The V and J ends lost 3 bases and 0 bases respectively, with 19 bases between them. CDR3 nucleotide sequence: TGTGCCAGCAGTGAGCCCTTCGGGGGGCGAACTAGCACAGATACGCAGTATTTT. Translated: CASSEPFGGRTSTDTQYF.

The J gene is TRBJ2-3, the V gene TRBV6-5, with 11 bases lining up with TRBD1. V shed 0 bases, J shed 11 bases, and the junction held 7 bases outside the gene matches. This CDR3 has 15 amino acids. Germline V gene lookup returns CDR1 MNHEY and CDR2 SVGAGI. The CDR3 loop is CASSYSRTGGSEQYF. The CDR3 DNA is TGTGCCAGCAGTTACTCCAGGACAGGGGGCAGTGAGCAGTATTTT.

This clonotype was counted at least ten times. The chain links TRBV7-9 to TRBJ2-1; 10 bases agree with TRBD1. This CDR3 comprises 17 residues. Germline V gene sequence: CDR1 SEHNR, CDR2 FQNEAQ (reference sequence). With 4 bases clipped from V and 8 bases from J, the junction kept 14 bases outside the gene matches. The CDR3 sequence is CASSSRRGTGEVDEQFF. For the CDR3, the DNA is TGTGCCAGCAGCTCCCGAAGGGGGACAGGGGAGGTCGATGAGCAGTTCTTC.

This clonotype appeared many times. The chain couples TRBV7-2 to TRBJ2-4, with D tentatively TRBD1 (6 bases). From germline, CDR1 is SGHTA and CDR2 FQGNSA. This CDR3 has 14 residues. V shed 3 bases and J shed 8 bases, with 14 bases lying between them. CDR3 nucleotides: TGTGCCAGCAGCTTCAGACCCCCAGGGGACATTCAGTACTTC. Translation: CASSFRPPGDIQYF.

In this sample, this clonotype turned up many times. This chain joins TRBV4-2 and TRBJ2-7; 7 nucleotides line up with TRBD1. The CDR3 is made up of 15 amino acids. With V trimmed by 1 base and J by 5 bases, 8 bases remained unmatched. Germline V gene data show CDR1 as LGHNA and CDR2 as YNFKEQ. The CDR3 DNA is TGTGCCAGCAGCCAAGTGGTAGGGGGCATCAACGAGCAGTACTTC. Its translation is CASSQVVGGINEQYF.